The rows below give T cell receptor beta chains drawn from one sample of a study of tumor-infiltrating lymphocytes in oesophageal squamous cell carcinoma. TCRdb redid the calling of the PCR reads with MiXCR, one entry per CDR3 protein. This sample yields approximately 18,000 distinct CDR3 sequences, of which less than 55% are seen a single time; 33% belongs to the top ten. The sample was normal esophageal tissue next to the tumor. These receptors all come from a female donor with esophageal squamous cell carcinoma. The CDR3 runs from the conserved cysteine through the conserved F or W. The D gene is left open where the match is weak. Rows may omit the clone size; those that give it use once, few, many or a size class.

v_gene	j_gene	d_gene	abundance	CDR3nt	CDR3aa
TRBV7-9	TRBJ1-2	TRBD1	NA	TGTGCCAGCAGCTCCTCCCGGGACAGGGGGCCCTATGGCTACACCTTC	CASSSSRDRGPYGYTF
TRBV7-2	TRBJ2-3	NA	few	TGTGCCAGCAGCGCTGCCGCTGGCACAGATACGCAGTATTTT	CASSAAAGTDTQYF
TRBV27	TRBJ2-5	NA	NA	TGTGCCAGCAGTTTTCTCGGAACAGGACCAGGGGAGACCCAGTACTTC	CASSFLGTGPGETQYF
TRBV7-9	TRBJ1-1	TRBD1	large	TGTGCCAGCAGCTCCGGGACAGGGGTCGGTGGGACTGAAGCTTTCTTT	CASSSGTGVGGTEAFF
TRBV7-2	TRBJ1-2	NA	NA	TGTGCCAGCAGCAACTTGGGCCAAGGCTACACCTTC	CASSNLGQGYTF
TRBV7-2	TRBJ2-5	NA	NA	TGTGCCAGCAGCTTAGGCCCGGTTGGGGAGACCCAGTACTTC	CASSLGPVGETQYF
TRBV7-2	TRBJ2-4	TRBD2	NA	TGTGCCAGCAGCTTCGTAGCGGGGAGCTGGACAGATACGCAGTACTTC	CASSFVAGSWTDTQYF
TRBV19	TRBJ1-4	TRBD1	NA	TGTGCCAGTAGTATCGGTAACGGACAGGGTGGTGAAAAACTGTTTTTT	CASSIGNGQGGEKLFF
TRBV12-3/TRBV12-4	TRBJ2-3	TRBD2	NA	TGTGCCAGCAGTTTAAGACTAGCGGGAGACGATACGCAGTATTTT	CASSLRLAGDDTQYF
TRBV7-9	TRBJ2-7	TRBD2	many	TGTGCCAGCAGCCCTTGGACTAGCGGGAGGATTGAGCAGTACTTC	CASSPWTSGRIEQYF
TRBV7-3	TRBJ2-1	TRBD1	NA	TGTGCCAGCAGCGATTCGACAGGGTTGGATGAGCAGTTCTTC	CASSDSTGLDEQFF
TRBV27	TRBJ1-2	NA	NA	TGTGCCAGCGCCGACAGCTATGGCTACACCTTC	CASADSYGYTF
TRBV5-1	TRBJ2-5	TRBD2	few	TGCGCCAGCAGCTTGTCCGGGACTAGGGGACAAGAGACCCAGTACTTC	CASSLSGTRGQETQYF
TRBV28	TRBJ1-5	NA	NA	TGTGCCGGGGGGGGGGGGGGAAATCAGCCCCAGCATTTT	CAGGGGGNQPQHF
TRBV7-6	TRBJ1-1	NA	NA	TGTGCCAGCACCCCTTGGGGCGTTGCGAACACTGAAGCTTTCTTT	CASTPWGVANTEAFF
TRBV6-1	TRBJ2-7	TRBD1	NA	TGTGCCAGCAGTTTGAGGACAGGGAGCTCCTACGAGCAGTACTTC	CASSLRTGSSYEQYF
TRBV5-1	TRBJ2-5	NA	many	TGCGCCAGCACTAGGGGCAGAACAACGGGAGAGACCCAGTACTTC	CASTRGRTTGETQYF
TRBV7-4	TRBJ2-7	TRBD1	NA	TGTGCCAGCGGACAGGGGGCGCGGGGGTTCTACGAGCAGTACTTC	CASGQGARGFYEQYF
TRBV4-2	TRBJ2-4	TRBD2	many	TGTGCCAGCAGCCAAGATGGTGATCCGTTAGGGCGGGAGGGCACAGCCAAAAACATTCAGTACTTC	CASSQDGDPLGREGTAKNIQYF
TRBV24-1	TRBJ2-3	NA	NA	TGTGCCACCAGTAGAGGGACCGGGGAGCTGTATTTT	CATSRGTGELYF
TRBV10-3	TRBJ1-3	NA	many	TGTGCCATCAGTATAGGAAACACCATATATTTT	CAISIGNTIYF
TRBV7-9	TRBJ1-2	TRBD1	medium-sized	TGTGCCAGCAGCTCGGACAGGGGGATCTATGGCTACACCTTC	CASSSDRGIYGYTF
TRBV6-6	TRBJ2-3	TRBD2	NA	TGTGCCTCACGCGACGGGGGGGCGGCAGATACGCAGTATTTT	CASRDGGAADTQYF
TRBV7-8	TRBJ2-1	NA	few	TGTGCCAGCAGTTACGTCTCCAATGAGCAGTTCTTC	CASSYVSNEQFF
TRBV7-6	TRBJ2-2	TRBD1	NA	TGTGCCAGCAGCTTAAGGGCTCCGACAGGGGGCACCGGGGAGCTGTTTTTT	CASSLRAPTGGTGELFF
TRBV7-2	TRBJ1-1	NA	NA	TGTGCCAGCAGCTTAGATAACACTGAAGCTTTCTTT	CASSLDNTEAFF
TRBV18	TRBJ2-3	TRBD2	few	TGTGCCAGCTCACCTCCCCTAGCGGGAGGGCCGACGACGCAGTATTTT	CASSPPLAGGPTTQYF
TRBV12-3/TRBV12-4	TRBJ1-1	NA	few	TGTGCCAGCAGTTTGGGTTTCACTGAAGCTTTCTTT	CASSLGFTEAFF
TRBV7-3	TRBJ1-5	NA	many	TGTGCCAGCAGCTTATCCGCCAATCAGCCCCAGCATTTT	CASSLSANQPQHF
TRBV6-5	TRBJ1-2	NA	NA	TGTGCCAGCAGATCCGGGACGTCGAATGGCTACACCTTC	CASRSGTSNGYTF
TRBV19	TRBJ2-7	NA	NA	TGTGCCAGTAGTATGGAGGAGGCAGGATACAATGAGCAGTACTTC	CASSMEEAGYNEQYF
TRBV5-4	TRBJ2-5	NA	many	TGTGCCAGCAGTTATTCACAAGAGACCCAGTACTTC	CASSYSQETQYF
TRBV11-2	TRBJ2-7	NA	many	TGTGCCAGCAGCCCTATGCGGGGAGAGGGTCGGAACAATGAGCAGTACTTC	CASSPMRGEGRNNEQYF
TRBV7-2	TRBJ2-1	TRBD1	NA	TGTGCCAGCAGCTTAGATCCAGGGGGCGTGAATGAGCAGTTCTTC	CASSLDPGGVNEQFF
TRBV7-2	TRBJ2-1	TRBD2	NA	TGTGCCAGCAGCTTCTCAGCTAGCGGGGGGCAGTTCTTC	CASSFSASGGQFF
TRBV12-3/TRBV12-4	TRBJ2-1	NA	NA	TGTGCCAGCAGTTTAGGGGGTCCTCATCAGTTCTTC	CASSLGGPHQFF
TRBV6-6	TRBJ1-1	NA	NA	TGTGCCAGCGGAGTGAACACTGAAGCTTTCTTT	CASGVNTEAFF
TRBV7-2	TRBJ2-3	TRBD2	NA	TGTGCCAGCAGGGGACTAGCGGGTGGGGATACGCAGTATTTT	CASRGLAGGDTQYF
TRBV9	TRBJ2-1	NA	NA	TGTGCCAGCGGCGTAGCTGCCTACCCAAGGGGTGAGCAGTTCTTC	CASGVAAYPRGEQFF
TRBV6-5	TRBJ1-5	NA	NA	TGTGCCAGCAGTCGCGACAGATCCAATCAGCCCCAGCATTTT	CASSRDRSNQPQHF
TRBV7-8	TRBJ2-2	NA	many	TGTGCCAGCAGATTGGGACACGCGAACACCGGGGAGCTGTTTTTT	CASRLGHANTGELFF
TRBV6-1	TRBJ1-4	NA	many	TGTGCCAGCAGTCCTAAGTTTCAGGCAACTAATGAAAAACTGTTTTTT	CASSPKFQATNEKLFF
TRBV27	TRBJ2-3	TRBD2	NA	TGTGCCAGCAGTTCGAGACTAGCGGGAGGGACAGATACGCAGTATTTT	CASSSRLAGGTDTQYF
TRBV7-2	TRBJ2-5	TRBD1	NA	TGTGCCAGCAGTTATACCGCGGGACAGGGCCCGAAGACCCAGTACTTC	CASSYTAGQGPKTQYF
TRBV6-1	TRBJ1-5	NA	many	TGTGCCAGCAGGTCAACAGAAGCGAATCAGCCCCAGCATTTT	CASRSTEANQPQHF
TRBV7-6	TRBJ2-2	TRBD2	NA	TGTGCCAGCAGCTTAAGGGCGGGAGGAACGACCGGGGAGCTGTTTTTT	CASSLRAGGTTGELFF
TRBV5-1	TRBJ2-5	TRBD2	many	TGCGCCAGCCGCTCATTGGCGGGAGTCAACCCAGAGACCCAGTACTTC	CASRSLAGVNPETQYF
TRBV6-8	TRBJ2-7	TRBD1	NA	TGTGCCAGCAGTGGAGGGACAGGGGGCAATGAGCAGTACTTC	CASSGGTGGNEQYF
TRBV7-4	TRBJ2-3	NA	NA	TGTGCTAGCAGCGCCCTGGGACATCCAGATACGCAGTATTTT	CASSALGHPDTQYF
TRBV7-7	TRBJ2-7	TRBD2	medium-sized	TGTGCTAGCAGCTCCAGCGGGAGCGGCGAGCAGTACTTC	CASSSSGSGEQYF
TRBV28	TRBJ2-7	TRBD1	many	TGTGCCAGCAGTTCCCCCGGGACAGGGTTCTCCGAGCAGTACTTC	CASSSPGTGFSEQYF
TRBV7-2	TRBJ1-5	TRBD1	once	TGTGCCAGCAGCTTACAGGGGGGTCAGCCCCAGCATTTT	CASSLQGGQPQHF
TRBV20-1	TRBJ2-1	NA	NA	TGCAGTGCTACCAATAGGAACTCCTACAATGAGCAGTTCTTC	CSATNRNSYNEQFF
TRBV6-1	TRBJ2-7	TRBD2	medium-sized	TGTGCCAGCAGTTCCTTAGCCCGCCGGACTAGCGGGAGGAACAGCGGCTACGAGCAGTACTTC	CASSSLARRTSGRNSGYEQYF
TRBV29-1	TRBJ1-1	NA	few	TGCAGCGTTCTCACCCGACAGATGAACACTGAAGCTTTCTTT	CSVLTRQMNTEAFF
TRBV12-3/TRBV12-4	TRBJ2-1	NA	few	TGTGCCAGCATTCTCAATGAGCAGTTCTTC	CASILNEQFF
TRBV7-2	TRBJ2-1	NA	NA	TGTGCCAGCAGCTTCCAGGGACAAGTCTTC	CASSFQGQVF
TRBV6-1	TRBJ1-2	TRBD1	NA	TGTGCCAGCAGCGAACCCGGACAGGGAGGGTATGGCTACACCTTC	CASSEPGQGGYGYTF
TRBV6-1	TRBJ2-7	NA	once	TGTGCCAGCAGAGTAGGGTACGAGCAGTACTTC	CASRVGYEQYF